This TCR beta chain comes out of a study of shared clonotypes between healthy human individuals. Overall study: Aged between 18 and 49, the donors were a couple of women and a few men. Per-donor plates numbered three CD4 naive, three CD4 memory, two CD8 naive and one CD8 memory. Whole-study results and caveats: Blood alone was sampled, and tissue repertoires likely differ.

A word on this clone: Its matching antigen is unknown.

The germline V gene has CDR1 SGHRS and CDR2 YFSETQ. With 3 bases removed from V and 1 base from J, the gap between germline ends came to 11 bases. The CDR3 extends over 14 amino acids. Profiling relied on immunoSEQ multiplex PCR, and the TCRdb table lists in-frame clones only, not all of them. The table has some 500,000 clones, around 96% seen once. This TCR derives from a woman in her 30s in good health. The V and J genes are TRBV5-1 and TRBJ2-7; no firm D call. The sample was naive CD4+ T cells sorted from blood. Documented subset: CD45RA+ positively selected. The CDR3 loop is CASSSTDGSYEQYF. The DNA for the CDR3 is TGCGCCAGCAGCTCTACTGACGGGTCCTACGAGCAGTACTTC.